The present TCR beta chain was sequenced within a study of blood T cell repertoires in COVID-19 (dated by TCRdb to 2018 to 2020). A note on the overall study: Samples covering the acute and convalescent phases of COVID-19 were provided by collaborators in the United States, Italy and Spain. Deeply sampled blood TCRbeta repertoires from subjects exposed to, actively infected with, or recovered from COVID-19 were included in the dataset. HLA class I and class II types, where available, came from metadata supplied by the sample provider rather than from assay-based typing. The repertoires were made available in a free public database intended to serve as a resource for research on the immune response to SARS-CoV-2. Samples were obtained from the ongoing ImmuneRACE study (first 160 participants) and from 1,000 to 1,500 subjects provided by 6 global collaborators. Nearly every sample came with metadata listing a de-identified subject ID, COVID-19 status, age in years and sex. The material from the prospective study consisted of cDNA or gDNA derived from T cells, B-cell-depleted T cells, or PBMCs. Study-level results and caveats: How much clinical and demographic metadata was included differed by source and by participant, and the metadata was provided uncurated.

Measured from the cysteine to the phenylalanine, the CDR3 is 15 residues long. Just CDR3 DNA is preserved here, 45 bases in frame from base 1. V drops 2 bases and J drops 2 bases, leaving 10 bases in between. CDR1 and CDR2 are read off the germline V gene as MNHEY and SVGAGI. Whole blood was collected in K2EDTA tubes by collaborating institutions according to the institutions' own protocols. For TCRbeta analysis, collaborators shipped samples as frozen whole blood, isolated PBMCs, or DNA extracted from either of those sample types. Points on this clone: No antigen is known for it. No much larger clone is present one base from it, and per-base qualities are unavailable.

TCRbeta CDR3 regions were amplified from genomic DNA using the immunoSEQ Assay, a bias-controlled multiplex PCR. The source study handled its data this way. The number of nucleated cells in each sample was estimated from the amplification of reference gene primers within the assay. Sequence reads were collapsed and filtered to measure the absolute abundance of every unique TCRbeta CDR3 rearrangement. For each sample, productive Simpson clonality was calculated as the square root of Simpson's diversity index across productive rearrangements. Drawn from immuneACCESS, this table holds only the in-frame rearrangements with V and J called that TCRdb kept. Clones are partly lost; checked studies trace under half to an unresolved V gene and leave the rest unexplained. V, J and clone size are those of that table, while D and trimming were read from the DNA. This sample has hundreds of thousands of clones in its table, and over 70% of those were observed once. The ten largest clones capture roughly 7.9% of the sample.

The chain is assembled from TRBV6-5 and TRBJ2-1; TRBD2 is possibly the D segment (5 matching bases). The TCR originated in a woman at least 80 years old with acute or convalescent COVID-19. Specimen: peripheral blood. The nucleotide sequence reads as follows: TGTGCCAGCAGTTACGAGAGGGCACCCTACAATGAGCAGTTCTTC. Its product reads: CASSYERAPYNEQFF.